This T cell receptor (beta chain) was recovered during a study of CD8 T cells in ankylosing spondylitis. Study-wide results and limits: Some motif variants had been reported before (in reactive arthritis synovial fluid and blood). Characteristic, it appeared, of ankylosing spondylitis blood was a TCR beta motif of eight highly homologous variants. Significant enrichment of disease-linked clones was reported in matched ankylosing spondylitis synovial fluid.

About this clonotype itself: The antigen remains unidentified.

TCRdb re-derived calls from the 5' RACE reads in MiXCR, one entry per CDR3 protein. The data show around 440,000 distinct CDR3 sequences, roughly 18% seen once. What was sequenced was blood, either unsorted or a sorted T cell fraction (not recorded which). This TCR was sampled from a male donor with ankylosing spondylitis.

CDR3 region: CASSQIGTGEQETQYF. CDR3 nucleotide sequence: TGCGCCAGCAGCCAAATCGGGACAGGAGAGCAAGAGACCCAGTACTTC. The chain employs TRBV4-1 and TRBJ2-5; 8 bases map to TRBD1. After removal of 2 bases from V and 2 bases from J, the junction contained 7 bases not matched to a gene. CDR1 is MGHRA, CDR2 YSYEKL, per germline. This CDR3 has 16 residues.